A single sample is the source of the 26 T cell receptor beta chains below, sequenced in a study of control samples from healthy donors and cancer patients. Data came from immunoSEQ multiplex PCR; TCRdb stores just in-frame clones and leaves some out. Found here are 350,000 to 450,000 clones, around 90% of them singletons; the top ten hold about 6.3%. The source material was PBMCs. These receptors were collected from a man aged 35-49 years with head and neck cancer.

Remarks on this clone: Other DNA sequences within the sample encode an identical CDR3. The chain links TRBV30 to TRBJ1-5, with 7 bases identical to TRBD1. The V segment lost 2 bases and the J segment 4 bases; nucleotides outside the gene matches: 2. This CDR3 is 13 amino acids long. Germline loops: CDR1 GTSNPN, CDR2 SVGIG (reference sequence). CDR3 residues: CAWSPQGNQPQHF. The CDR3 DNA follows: TGTGCCTGGAGTCCACAGGGGAATCAGCCCCAGCATTTT.

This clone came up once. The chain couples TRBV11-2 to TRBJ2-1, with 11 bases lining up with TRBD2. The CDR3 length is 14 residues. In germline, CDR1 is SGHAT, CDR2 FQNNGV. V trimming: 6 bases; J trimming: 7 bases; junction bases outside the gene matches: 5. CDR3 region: CASRPGTSGNEQFF. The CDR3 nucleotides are TGTGCCAGCAGACCCGGGACTAGCGGAAATGAGCAGTTCTTC.

In DNA form, the CDR3 reads TGTGCCAGCAGTTCCCCCCGAGTAGGGGGCTACAATGAGCAGTTCTTC. As protein: CASSSPRVGGYNEQFF. This chain links TRBV28 with TRBJ2-1, with D perhaps matching TRBD1 (6 bases). Deletions cut 4 bases from V and 3 bases from J, with 16 bases between. The CDR3 spans 16 residues. CDR1 is MDHEN and CDR2 is SYDVKM in the germline V gene.

DNA of the CDR3: TGTGCCAGCAGTTCCCTCGTGAGTAGCGGGAAGTTCTTC. Protein: CASSSLVSSGKFF. J is TRBJ2-1 and V is TRBV6-5; 8 nucleotides align to TRBD2. The junction had 10 bases not matched to a gene; V was cut back by 4 bases and J by 14 bases. The CDR3 extends over 13 amino acids. The germline gives CDR1 MNHEY, CDR2 SVGAGI.

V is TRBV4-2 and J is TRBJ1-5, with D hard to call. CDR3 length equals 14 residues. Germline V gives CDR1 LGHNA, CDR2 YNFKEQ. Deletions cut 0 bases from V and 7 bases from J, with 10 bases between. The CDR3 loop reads CASSQDSSGQPQHF. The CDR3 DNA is TGTGCCAGCAGCCAAGATTCGTCAGGACAGCCCCAGCATTTT.

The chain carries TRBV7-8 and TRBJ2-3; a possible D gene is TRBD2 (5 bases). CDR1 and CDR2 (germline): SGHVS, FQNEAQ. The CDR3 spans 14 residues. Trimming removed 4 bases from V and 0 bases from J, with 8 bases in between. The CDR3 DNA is TGTGCCAGCAGCTACCAGCGGAGCACAGATACGCAGTATTTT. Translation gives CASSYQRSTDTQYF.

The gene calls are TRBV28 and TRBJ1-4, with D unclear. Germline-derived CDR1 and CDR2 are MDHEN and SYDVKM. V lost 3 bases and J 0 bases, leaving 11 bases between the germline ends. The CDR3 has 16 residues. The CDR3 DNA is TGTGCCAGCAGTTTCGCGGGAGTTGCAACTAATGAAAAACTGTTTTTT. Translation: CASSFAGVATNEKLFF.

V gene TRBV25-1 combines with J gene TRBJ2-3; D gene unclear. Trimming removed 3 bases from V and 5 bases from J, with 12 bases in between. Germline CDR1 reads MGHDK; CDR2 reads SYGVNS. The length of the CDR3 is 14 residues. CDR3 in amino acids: CASSDRLVKDTQYF. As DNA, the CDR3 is TGTGCCAGCAGTGATCGCCTAGTCAAAGATACGCAGTATTTT.

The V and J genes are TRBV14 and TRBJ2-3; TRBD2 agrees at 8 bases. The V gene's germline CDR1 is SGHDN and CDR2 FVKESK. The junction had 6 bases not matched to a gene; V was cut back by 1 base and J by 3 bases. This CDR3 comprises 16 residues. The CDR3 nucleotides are TGTGCCAGCAGCCAAGTGAGCGGGAGTAGTACAGATACGCAGTATTTT. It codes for CASSQVSGSSTDTQYF.

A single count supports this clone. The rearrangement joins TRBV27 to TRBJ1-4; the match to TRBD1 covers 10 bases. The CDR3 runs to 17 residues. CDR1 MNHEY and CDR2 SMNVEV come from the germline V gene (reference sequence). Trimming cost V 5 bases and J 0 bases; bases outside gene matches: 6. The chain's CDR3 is CASSQGQGTATNEKLFF. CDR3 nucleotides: TGTGCCAGCAGTCAGGGACAGGGGACCGCAACTAATGAAAAACTGTTTTTT.

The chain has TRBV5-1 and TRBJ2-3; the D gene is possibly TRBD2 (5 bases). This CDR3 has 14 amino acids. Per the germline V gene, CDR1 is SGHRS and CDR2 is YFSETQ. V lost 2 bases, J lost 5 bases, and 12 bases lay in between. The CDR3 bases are TGCGCCAGCAGCTTCGAGGGAGAGGAAGATACGCAGTATTTT. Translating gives CASSFEGEEDTQYF.

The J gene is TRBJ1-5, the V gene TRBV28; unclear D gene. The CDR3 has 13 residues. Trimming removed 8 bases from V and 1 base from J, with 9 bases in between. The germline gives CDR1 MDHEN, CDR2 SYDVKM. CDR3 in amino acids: CASHKRSNQPQHF. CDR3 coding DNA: TGTGCCAGCCACAAAAGGAGCAATCAGCCCCAGCATTTT.

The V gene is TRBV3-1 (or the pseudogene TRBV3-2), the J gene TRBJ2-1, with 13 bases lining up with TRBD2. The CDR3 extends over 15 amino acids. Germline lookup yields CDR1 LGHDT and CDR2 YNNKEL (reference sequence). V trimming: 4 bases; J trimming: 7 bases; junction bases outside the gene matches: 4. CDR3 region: CASSRRTSGRNEQFF. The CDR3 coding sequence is TGTGCCAGCAGCCGTCGGACTAGCGGGAGAAATGAGCAGTTCTTC.

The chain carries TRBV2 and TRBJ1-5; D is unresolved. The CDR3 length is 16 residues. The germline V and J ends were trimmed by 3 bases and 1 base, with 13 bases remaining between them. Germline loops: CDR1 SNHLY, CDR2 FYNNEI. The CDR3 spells CASSDRTAGSNQPQHF. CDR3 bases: TGTGCCAGCAGTGATAGGACCGCGGGGAGCAATCAGCCCCAGCATTTT.

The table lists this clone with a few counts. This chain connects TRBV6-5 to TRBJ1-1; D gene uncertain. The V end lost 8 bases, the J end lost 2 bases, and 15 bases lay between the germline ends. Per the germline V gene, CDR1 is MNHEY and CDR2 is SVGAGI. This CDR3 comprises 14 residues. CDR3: CASDASQANTEAFF. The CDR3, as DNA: TGTGCCAGCGATGCGAGCCAGGCAAACACTGAAGCTTTCTTT.

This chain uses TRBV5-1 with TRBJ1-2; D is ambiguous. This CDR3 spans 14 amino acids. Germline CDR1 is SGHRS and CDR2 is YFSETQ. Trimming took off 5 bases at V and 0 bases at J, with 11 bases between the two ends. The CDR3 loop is CASSELASNYGYTF. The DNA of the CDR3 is TGCGCCAGCAGTGAGTTGGCTTCTAACTATGGCTACACCTTC.

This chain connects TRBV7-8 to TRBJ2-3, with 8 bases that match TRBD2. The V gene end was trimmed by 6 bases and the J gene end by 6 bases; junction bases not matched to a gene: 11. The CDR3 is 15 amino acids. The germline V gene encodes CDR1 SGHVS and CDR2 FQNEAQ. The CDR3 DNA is TGTGCCAGCAGTTCCGGACTAGCCGGGCTCGATACGCAGTATTTT. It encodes CASSSGLAGLDTQYF. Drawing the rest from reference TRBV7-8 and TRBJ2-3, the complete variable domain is GAGVSQSPRYKVAKRGQDVALRCDPISGHVSLFWYQQALGQGPEFLTYFQNEAQLDKSGLPSDRFFAERPEGSVSTLKIQRTQQEDSAVYLCASSSGLAGLDTQYFGPGTRLTVL.

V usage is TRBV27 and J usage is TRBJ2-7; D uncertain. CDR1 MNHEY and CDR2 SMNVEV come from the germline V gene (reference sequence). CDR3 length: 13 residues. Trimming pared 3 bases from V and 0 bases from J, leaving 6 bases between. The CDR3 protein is CASSFQFSYEQYF. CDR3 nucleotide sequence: TGTGCCAGCAGTTTCCAGTTCTCCTACGAGCAGTACTTC.

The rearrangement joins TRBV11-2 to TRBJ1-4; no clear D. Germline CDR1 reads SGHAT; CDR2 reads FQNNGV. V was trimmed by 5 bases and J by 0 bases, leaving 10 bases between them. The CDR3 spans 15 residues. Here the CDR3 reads CASSTDGATNEKLFF. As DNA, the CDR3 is TGTGCCAGCAGCACAGACGGCGCAACTAATGAAAAACTGTTTTTT.

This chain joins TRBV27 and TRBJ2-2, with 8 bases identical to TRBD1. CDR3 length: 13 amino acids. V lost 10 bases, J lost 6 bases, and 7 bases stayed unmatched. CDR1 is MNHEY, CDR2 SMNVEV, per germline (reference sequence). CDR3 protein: CATNDRGAGELFF. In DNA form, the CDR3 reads TGTGCCACCAATGACAGGGGTGCCGGGGAGCTGTTTTTT.

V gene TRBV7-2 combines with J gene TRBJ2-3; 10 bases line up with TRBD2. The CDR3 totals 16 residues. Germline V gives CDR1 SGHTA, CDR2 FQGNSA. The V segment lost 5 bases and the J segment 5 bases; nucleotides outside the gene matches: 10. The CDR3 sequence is CASSPRSGRAVDTQYF. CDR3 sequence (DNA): TGTGCCAGCAGCCCGAGGAGCGGGAGGGCCGTAGATACGCAGTATTTT.

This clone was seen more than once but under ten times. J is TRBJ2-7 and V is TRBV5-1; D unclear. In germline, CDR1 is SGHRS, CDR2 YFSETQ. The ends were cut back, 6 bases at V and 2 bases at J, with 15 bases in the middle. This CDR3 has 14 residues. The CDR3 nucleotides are TGCGCCAGCAACTCCGGGCCTGGCACCTACGAGCAGTACTTC. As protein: CASNSGPGTYEQYF.

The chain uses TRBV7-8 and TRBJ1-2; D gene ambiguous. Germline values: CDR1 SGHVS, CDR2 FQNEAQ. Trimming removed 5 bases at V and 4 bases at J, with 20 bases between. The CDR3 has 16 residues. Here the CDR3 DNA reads TGTGCCAGCAGCGACCGACACCGTTATTCCTCCTATGGCTACACCTTC. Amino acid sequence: CASSDRHRYSSYGYTF.

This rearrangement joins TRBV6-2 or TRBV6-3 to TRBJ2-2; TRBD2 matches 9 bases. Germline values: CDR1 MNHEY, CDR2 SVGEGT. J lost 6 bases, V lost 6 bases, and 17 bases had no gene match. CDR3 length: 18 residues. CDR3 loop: CASSDQLAGVLKAGELFF. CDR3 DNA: TGTGCCAGCAGCGATCAGTTAGCGGGGGTCCTCAAAGCCGGGGAGCTGTTTTTT.

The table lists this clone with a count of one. The CDR3 coding sequence is TGTGCCAGCAGCTTCGTCGGCCAAAGCAATGAGCAGTTCTTC. Its protein is CASSFVGQSNEQFF. V is TRBV5-5 and J is TRBJ2-1; D uncertain. The CDR3 contains 14 residues. The V end was cut by 2 bases, the J end by 6 bases, with 12 bases between. The germline gives CDR1 SGHKS, CDR2 YYEKEE (reference sequence).

The CDR3 protein is CASSPGGTEPEAFF. The CDR3 DNA sequence: TGCGCCAGCAGCCCAGGAGGGACAGAACCTGAAGCTTTCTTT. This rearrangement joins TRBV5-1 to TRBJ1-1; 7 nucleotides match TRBD1. The CDR3 extends over 14 amino acids. Unmatched junction bases numbered 9, after V lost 4 bases and J lost 6 bases. Germline V gene lookup returns CDR1 SGHRS and CDR2 YFSETQ.